One T cell receptor (beta chain) is described in this entry. Antigen unknown. Described time point: blood 4 weeks post-SBRT, at nephrectomy. Documented treatment: 15 Gy SBRT to primary tumor, nephrectomy 4 weeks later. Nephrectomy followed 15 Gy stereotactic body radiation by 4 weeks. Blood was sampled at baseline, 2 weeks and 4 weeks after SBRT. The sample belongs to a study of radiation and T cells in renal cell carcinoma. Repertoires were generated with immunoSEQ multiplex PCR, while TCRdb's copy carries only in-frame clones and drops some. This table has about 150,000 clones, 75% to 90% appearing once. The study, taken as a whole, reports: Top tumor clonotypes rose in blood 2 weeks post-radiation, then contracted.

The CDR3 extends over 15 amino acids. V was cut by 1 base and J by 0 bases, with 7 bases left in between. Germline loops: CDR1 LNHDA, CDR2 SQIVND (reference sequence). The TCR was taken from a woman aged 50 to 60 with renal cell carcinoma. The chain joins TRBV19 to TRBJ2-1; D tentatively reads TRBD1 or TRBD2 (5 bases each). This specimen was blood, taken from a patient whose treatment included radiotherapy and nephrectomy. This CDR3 is CASSIGGTSYNEQFF. CDR3 DNA sequence: TGTGCCAGTAGTATAGGGGGGACCTCCTACAATGAGCAGTTCTTC.